This TCR beta chain stems from a study of blood T cells in healthy people across ages. Whole-study results and caveats: There was a strong correlation between TCR beta diversity and naive T cell percentage.

Healthy Russian Caucasian donors spanned ages about 6 to 95 years. At least ten counts were recorded for this clonotype. Its specificity is not known. Together with a sample-barcoded 5' primer, a J-beta primer mix was included in a second PCR lasting about 7 to 12 cycles. One entry per CDR3 protein, called by TCRdb with MiXCR from the 5' RACE reads. The data contain 920,000 or so distinct CDR3 sequences, 40% to 45% of them seen just once; the ten biggest clones take up 15% to 20%. This clonotype was obtained from a woman in her sixties or seventies in good health. Sequences were obtained from blood.

DNA of the CDR3: TGCAGCGTTTTAGCGGGGATAAATGAGCAGTTCTTC. It is translated as CSVLAGINEQFF. The V call is TRBV29-1, the J call TRBJ2-1; TRBD2 agrees at 8 bases. Germline V lookup: CDR1 SQVTM, CDR2 ANQGSEA. J gave up 7 bases and V 5 bases, and 4 bases lay outside the gene matches. This CDR3 has 12 amino acids.